A selection of T cell receptor beta chains follows, all from one sample in a study of type 1 and type 2 diabetes patients. MiXCR was run by TCRdb on the multiplex PCR reads, yielding one entry per CDR3 protein. The table records about 270,000 distinct CDR3 sequences, 45% to 60% of them present only once. The specimen was peripheral blood mononuclear cells (PBMCs). The source is a man aged 18 to 35 with type 2 diabetes. The CDR3 runs from the conserved cysteine through the conserved F or W. The order of the fields is V gene, CDR3 length, J gene, D gene, clone size, CDR3 DNA, CDR3 protein. A D gene is named only where the DNA matches it firmly. Some rows have no size entry. The others give once, few or many, or a class for an expanded clone.

TRBV19	15	TRBJ1-2	TRBD1	.	TGTGCCAGTAGTATAGATCGGACAGGGTTCTATGGCTACACCTTC	CASSIDRTGFYGYTF
TRBV7-2	12	TRBJ2-3	.	.	TGTGCCAGCACCCTGGGGGGTGATACGCAGTATTTT	CASTLGGDTQYF
TRBV2	16	TRBJ2-2	TRBD2	few	TGTGCCAGCAGTCATCCACTTAGCGGGGTAACCGGGGAGCTGTTTTTT	CASSHPLSGVTGELFF
TRBV9	15	TRBJ2-1	.	.	TGTGCCAGCAGCGAAGAGGGGCTGTCCTACAATGAGCAGTTCTTC	CASSEEGLSYNEQFF
TRBV11-3	12	TRBJ2-7	.	.	TGTGCCAGCAGCCAGAAAAACTACGAGCAGTACTTC	CASSQKNYEQYF
TRBV7-3	15	TRBJ2-1	.	few	TGTGCCAGCAGCTTAACAGGCGGGACCCACGATGAGCAGTTCTTC	CASSLTGGTHDEQFF
TRBV19	17	TRBJ1-5	.	.	TGTGCCAGTAGTATAGATCGGACAGCACCTAGCAATCAGCCCCAGCATTTC	CASSIDRTAPSNQPQHF
TRBV7-8	15	TRBJ1-1	.	many	TGTGCCAGCAGCTTCCAAGGAGGGAGTAACACTGAAGCTTTCTTT	CASSFQGGSNTEAFF
TRBV20-1	17	TRBJ2-5	.	few	TGCAGTGCTTCAAGTCGGTTCGGATTGAGGCTGCAAGAGACCCAGTACTTC	CSASSRFGLRLQETQYF
TRBV6-5	14	TRBJ2-1	.	.	TGTGCCAGCAGTCCCGCGGACGGTTACAATGAGCAGTTCTTC	CASSPADGYNEQFF
TRBV4-3	15	TRBJ1-1	.	.	TGCGCCAGCAGCCAAGGTCCGGGGATGAACACTGAAGCTTTCTTT	CASSQGPGMNTEAFF
TRBV15	15	TRBJ1-4	.	.	TGTGCCACCAGCAACACTGGAGGGTTTGGTGAAAAACTGTTTTTT	CATSNTGGFGEKLFF
TRBV6-6	14	TRBJ2-2	.	.	TGTGCCAGCAGTTCCGAACAGGCCACCGGGGAGCTGTTTTTT	CASSSEQATGELFF
TRBV12-3/TRBV12-4	14	TRBJ2-3	TRBD2	.	TGTGCCAGCAGAAGGAGCGGGGCTGGAGATACGCAGTATTTT	CASRRSGAGDTQYF
TRBV28	13	TRBJ2-7	TRBD1	.	TGTGCCAGCAGAGAACAGGGGGAACCCGAGCAGTACTTC	CASREQGEPEQYF
TRBV5-1	12	TRBJ1-1	.	.	TGCGCCAGCACCGGGTTGAACACTGAAGCTTTCTTT	CASTGLNTEAFF
TRBV20-1	15	TRBJ2-5	TRBD2	.	TGCAGTGGATTTGGGAGCGGGAGGAATATCGGGACCCAGTACTTC	CSGFGSGRNIGTQYF
TRBV29-1	10	TRBJ1-1	.	.	TGCAGCGCTACAACCTCAGGGGCTTTCTTT	CSATTSGAFF
TRBV19	15	TRBJ2-5	TRBD2	.	TGTGCCAGTAGTGAGGGCGGGAGGATCCAAGAGACCCAGTACTTC	CASSEGGRIQETQYF
TRBV20-1	14	TRBJ2-7	.	few	TGCAGTGCTAGAGATGTTGCTAAAGGGAACGAGCAGTACTTC	CSARDVAKGNEQYF
TRBV28	14	TRBJ1-1	TRBD1	.	TGTGCCAGCAGTTTCCAGGGGGGAGACACTGAAGCTTTCTTT	CASSFQGGDTEAFF
TRBV29-1	15	TRBJ1-2	.	.	TGCAGCGTTGAAGATAAGCCGGAACCATACTATGGCTACACCTTC	CSVEDKPEPYYGYTF
TRBV7-3	15	TRBJ1-4	.	.	TGTGCCAGCAGCTTAGACGGGCGAACTAATGAGAAACTGTTTTTT	CASSLDGRTNEKLFF
TRBV6-4	13	TRBJ2-2	.	many	TGTGCCAGCAGTGGGACTAACACCGGGGAGCTGTTTTTT	CASSGTNTGELFF
TRBV27	12	TRBJ1-6	.	.	TGTGCCAGCAGTTTCCCGTTATCACCCCTCCACTTT	CASSFPLSPLHF
TRBV29-1	11	TRBJ2-7	.	.	TGCAGCGTTGAAGCGGGCTACGAGCAGTACTTC	CSVEAGYEQYF
TRBV7-2	13	TRBJ1-1	.	.	TGTGCCAGCAGGGGAGGGACTTACGGTATAGCTTTCTTT	CASRGGTYGIAFF
TRBV5-5	15	TRBJ2-7	.	.	TGTGCCAGCAGCTTGACCGGGACCCTGGTCTACGAGCAGTACTTC	CASSLTGTLVYEQYF
TRBV19	12	TRBJ1-2	.	.	TGTGCCAGTAGTATGGGGTTGGGGGGCTACACCTTC	CASSMGLGGYTF
TRBV27	14	TRBJ2-7	.	.	TGTGCCAGCAGCATAAATCCAACCTACTACGAGCAGTACTTC	CASSINPTYYEQYF
TRBV14	15	TRBJ2-7	.	few	TGTGCCAGCAGCCAAGTTGTGGGGTCTTCCTACGAGCAGTACTTC	CASSQVVGSSYEQYF
TRBV19	14	TRBJ1-2	.	few	TGTGCCAGTAGATTGACAGGAGCTAACTATGGCTACACCTTC	CASRLTGANYGYTF
TRBV4-2	15	TRBJ2-5	TRBD2	few	TGTGCCAGCAGCCAAGCGTCGGGGGGGGTGGAGACCCAGTACTTC	CASSQASGGVETQYF
TRBV18	16	TRBJ2-7	TRBD1	few	TGTGCCAGCTCAGACCGGGACAGAATCCTTCTGTACGAGCAGTACTTC	CASSDRDRILLYEQYF
TRBV6-4	13	TRBJ2-3	.	.	TGTGCCAGCAGTTACGGTATACGGGATACGCAGTATTTT	CASSYGIRDTQYF
TRBV2	15	TRBJ1-5	.	many	TGTGCCAGCAGTGAAGGGCAGGGCATAAATCAGCCCCAGCATTTT	CASSEGQGINQPQHF
TRBV7-8	16	TRBJ1-5	TRBD1	.	TGTGCCAGCAGCTTAGCGTTGCAGGGGGACTATCAGCCCCAGCATTTT	CASSLALQGDYQPQHF
TRBV6-2/TRBV6-3	16	TRBJ2-3	TRBD2	.	TGTGCCAGCAGTTACCTGATAGCGGGGGGGACAGATACGCAGTATTTT	CASSYLIAGGTDTQYF
TRBV19	16	TRBJ2-5	.	few	TGTGCCAGTAGCCCAGCCCGGTCAGGGGTCCAAGAGACCCAGTACTTC	CASSPARSGVQETQYF
TRBV6-1	17	TRBJ2-7	TRBD2	.	TGTGCCAGCAGCGACCCCGGGGGGGCGGGAGGGTACAATGAGCAGTACTTC	CASSDPGGAGGYNEQYF
TRBV6-6	15	TRBJ1-2	.	.	TGTGCCAGCAGTTTCTCTTCGAGAGGCTCCCTCGGCTACACCTTC	CASSFSSRGSLGYTF
TRBV6-4	18	TRBJ2-1	TRBD2	few	TGTGCCAGCAGTGACGGCCAGCATACTAGCGGCTCATACAATGAGCAGTTCTTC	CASSDGQHTSGSYNEQFF
TRBV28	14	TRBJ2-2	.	.	TGTGCCAGCAGACGATCTACGAACACCGGGGAGCTGTTTTTT	CASRRSTNTGELFF
TRBV14	15	TRBJ2-7	.	.	TGTGCCAGCAGCCTATCCGGGACCCCCTCCTACGAGCAGTACTTC	CASSLSGTPSYEQYF
TRBV4-1	16	TRBJ2-3	TRBD2	.	TGCGCCAGCAGCCCCCAACCGCGGGAGGGCACAGATACGCAGTATTTT	CASSPQPREGTDTQYF
TRBV6-1	11	TRBJ1-1	.	few	TGTGCCAGAAGCGGGGGGACTGAAGCTTTCTTT	CARSGGTEAFF
TRBV13	12	TRBJ1-2	.	.	TGTGCCAGCAGCTTAAACGGAGGGACGGTACTCTTC	CASSLNGGTVLF
TRBV7-2	13	TRBJ2-5	.	.	TGTGCCAGCAGCGGAGAAGTTGCGGCGACCCAGTACTTC	CASSGEVAATQYF
TRBV7-2	15	TRBJ2-3	TRBD1	.	TGTGCCAGCAGCTTAGCCACAGGGGGCTTAGATACGCAGTATTTT	CASSLATGGLDTQYF
TRBV7-2	12	TRBJ2-2	.	once	TGTGCCAGCGGCTTAAGATCCGGGGAGCTGTTTTTT	CASGLRSGELFF
TRBV15	15	TRBJ2-2	.	many	TGTGCCACCAGCAGAGATCTAGTTTCGGCCGGGGAGCTGTTTTTT	CATSRDLVSAGELFF
TRBV24-1	13	TRBJ2-7	.	few	TGTGCCACCAGTGACTCGGGGAACCTTGAGCAGTACTTC	CATSDSGNLEQYF
TRBV7-3	15	TRBJ1-6	.	.	TGTGCCAGCAGCCAGGCAGAGGACTACAATTCACCCCTCCACTTT	CASSQAEDYNSPLHF
TRBV2	14	TRBJ2-7	TRBD2	many	TGTGCCAGCGGGACTACCTCTCCCGCCTACGAGCAGTACTTC	CASGTTSPAYEQYF
TRBV27	14	TRBJ1-1	.	few	TGTGCCAGCAGTTTATCCAGGGGGAACACTGAAGCTTTCTTT	CASSLSRGNTEAFF